These T cell receptor beta chains were read from a single sample in a study of cytomegalovirus exposure and HLA in healthy donors. Clones were read by immunoSEQ multiplex PCR, and TCRdb kept only the in-frame ones, dropping some. The table lists 53,000 or so clones, with about 6% in the top ten. Sequences were obtained from PBMCs. These receptors were collected from a male donor in good health and CMV-seropositive. CDR3s include the opening cysteine and the closing phenylalanine or tryptophan. D genes are given only for firm matches. Expanded clones get a size class; other rows say once, few or many, or leave the size out.

V gene	clone size	D gene	J gene	CDR3 protein	CDR3 DNA
TRBV6-5	.	TRBD1	TRBJ2-2	CASSSRTGGFTGELFF	TGTGCCAGCAGTTCGCGGACAGGGGGCTTTACCGGGGAGCTGTTTTTT
TRBV5-4	.	.	TRBJ2-1	CASSPRDYNEQFF	TGTGCCAGCAGCCCGCGAGACTACAATGAGCAGTTCTTC
TRBV7-2	.	.	TRBJ1-1	CASSPPGGENTEAFF	TGTGCCAGCAGCCCCCCGGGGGGGGAGAACACTGAAGCTTTCTTT
TRBV28	.	TRBD2	TRBJ2-3	CASSPRGLAGADTQYF	TGTGCCAGCAGTCCCCGGGGGCTAGCGGGGGCAGATACGCAGTATTTT
TRBV19	.	.	TRBJ2-5	CASSIDLGEGVQETQYF	TGTGCCAGTAGTATAGATCTTGGGGAGGGGGTCCAAGAGACCCAGTACTTC
TRBV2	.	.	TRBJ1-2	CASSVGSNYGYTF	TGTGCCAGCAGTGTTGGCAGTAACTATGGCTACACCTTC
TRBV10-3	.	TRBD2	TRBJ2-5	CAISESTSGGVLETQYF	TGTGCCATCAGTGAGTCGACTAGCGGGGGGGTTTTAGAGACCCAGTACTTC
TRBV5-1	.	TRBD2	TRBJ2-7	CASSLGGGGGAYEQYF	TGCGCCAGCAGCTTGGGGGGCGGCGGGGGAGCGTACGAGCAGTACTTC
TRBV4-1	.	TRBD2	TRBJ2-7	CASSQEAAGDTYEQYF	TGCGCCAGCAGCCAAGAAGCAGCGGGGGACACCTACGAGCAGTACTTC
TRBV6-1	.	TRBD2	TRBJ2-2	CASSEGLAVGELFF	TGTGCCAGCAGTGAAGGGCTAGCGGTCGGGGAGCTGTTTTTT
TRBV7-2	.	.	TRBJ2-5	CASSPWEGGQETQYF	TGTGCCAGCAGCCCGTGGGAGGGGGGCCAAGAGACCCAGTACTTC
TRBV27	.	TRBD2	TRBJ2-1	CASSAAGGDNEQFF	TGTGCCAGCAGTGCAGCGGGGGGGGACAATGAGCAGTTCTTC
TRBV19	large	TRBD1	TRBJ2-4	CASSLPDRVKNIQYF	TGTGCCAGTAGTCTCCCGGACAGGGTAAAAAACATTCAGTACTTC
TRBV28	.	TRBD1	TRBJ1-1	CASSGTGAFF	TGTGCCAGCAGTGGGACAGGGGCTTTCTTT
TRBV4-2	.	.	TRBJ1-6	CASSQELVTLHF	TGTGCCAGCAGCCAGGAGTTGGTAACCCTCCACTTT
TRBV7-9	.	.	TRBJ2-3	CASSLARASSADTQYF	TGTGCCAGCAGCTTAGCGCGGGCTAGTTCGGCAGATACGCAGTATTTT
TRBV4-1	.	.	TRBJ2-2	CASSPSREATGELFF	TGCGCCAGCAGCCCCTCCAGGGAGGCCACCGGGGAGCTGTTTTTT
TRBV25-1	.	.	TRBJ1-1	CASLRRGATEAFF	TGTGCCAGCTTACGCCGCGGGGCCACTGAAGCTTTCTTT
TRBV4-2	.	.	TRBJ1-4	CASSRRDEKLFF	TGTGCCAGCAGCCGGAGGGATGAAAAACTGTTTTTT
TRBV4-1	.	TRBD2	TRBJ2-7	CASGNPGGIMDEQYF	TGCGCCAGCGGGAACCCGGGGGGGATCATGGACGAGCAGTACTTC
TRBV7-9	.	TRBD1	TRBJ2-5	CASSPLTGGKETQYF	TGTGCCAGCAGCCCCTTAACAGGGGGAAAGGAGACCCAGTACTTC
TRBV7-2	.	.	TRBJ1-1	CASSFSGSEAFF	TGTGCCAGCAGCTTTTCAGGGTCTGAAGCTTTCTTT
TRBV19	.	.	TRBJ1-1	CASSLHLNTEAFF	TGTGCCAGTAGTTTACATCTGAACACTGAAGCTTTCTTT